This T cell receptor beta chain emerged from a study of T cells expressing NK-cell markers. This CDR3 contains 13 residues. The germline CDR1 and CDR2 sequences are KGHDR and SFDVKD. TCRdb reprocessed the 5' RACE reads and keeps a single row for each CDR3 protein, giving no DNA. Here the sample table reports about 400,000 distinct CDR3 sequences. The specimen was blood T cells: a sorted CD56 or NKG2C T cell subset, CD4+ or CD8+ T cells, or bulk PBMC T cells (not recorded which). This TCR was recovered from a woman aged 50 to 60 in good health. The chain couples TRBV24-1 to TRBJ2-1; TCRdb calls TRBD2, which cannot be checked without DNA. This CDR3 reads CATRRDSDNEQFF.